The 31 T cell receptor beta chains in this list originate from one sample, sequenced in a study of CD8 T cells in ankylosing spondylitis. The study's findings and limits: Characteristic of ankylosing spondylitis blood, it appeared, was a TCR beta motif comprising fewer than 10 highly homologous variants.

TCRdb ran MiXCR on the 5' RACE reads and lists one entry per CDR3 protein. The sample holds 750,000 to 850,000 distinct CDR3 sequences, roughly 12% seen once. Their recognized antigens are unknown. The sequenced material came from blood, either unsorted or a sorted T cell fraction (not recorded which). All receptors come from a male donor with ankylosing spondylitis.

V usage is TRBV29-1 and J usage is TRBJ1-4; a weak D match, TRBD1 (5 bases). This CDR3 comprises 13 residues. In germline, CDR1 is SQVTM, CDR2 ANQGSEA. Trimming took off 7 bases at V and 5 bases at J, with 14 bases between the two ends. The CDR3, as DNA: TGCAGCGCACTGACAGCGAACAATGAAAAACTGTTTTTT. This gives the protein CSALTANNEKLFF.

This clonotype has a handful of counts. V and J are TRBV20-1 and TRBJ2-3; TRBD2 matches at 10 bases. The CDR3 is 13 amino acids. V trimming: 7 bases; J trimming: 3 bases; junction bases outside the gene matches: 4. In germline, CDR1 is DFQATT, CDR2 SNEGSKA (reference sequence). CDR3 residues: CSGSGGLTDTQYF. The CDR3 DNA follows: TGCAGTGGTAGCGGGGGGCTTACAGATACGCAGTATTTT.

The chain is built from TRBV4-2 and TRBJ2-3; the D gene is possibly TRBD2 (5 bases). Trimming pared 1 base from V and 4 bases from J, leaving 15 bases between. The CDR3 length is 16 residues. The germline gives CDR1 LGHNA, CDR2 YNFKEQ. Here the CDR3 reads CASSQAVGGSADTQYF. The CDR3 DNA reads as TGTGCCAGCAGCCAAGCTGTCGGAGGAAGCGCAGATACGCAGTATTTT.

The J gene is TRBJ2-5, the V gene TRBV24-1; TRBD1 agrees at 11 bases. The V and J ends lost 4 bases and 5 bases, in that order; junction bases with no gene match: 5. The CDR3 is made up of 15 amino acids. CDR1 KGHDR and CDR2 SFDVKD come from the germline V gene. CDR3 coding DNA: TGTGCCACCAGTGACTGGGGACAGGGGGACGAGACCCAGTACTTC. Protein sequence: CATSDWGQGDETQYF.

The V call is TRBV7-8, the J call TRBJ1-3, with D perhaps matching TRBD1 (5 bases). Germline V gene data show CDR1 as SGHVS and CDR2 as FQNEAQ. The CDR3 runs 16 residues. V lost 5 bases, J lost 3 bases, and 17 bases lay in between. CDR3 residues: CASSTLNRNRGNTIYF. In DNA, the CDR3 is TGTGCCAGCAGCACCCTGAACAGGAATCGTGGAAACACCATATATTTT.

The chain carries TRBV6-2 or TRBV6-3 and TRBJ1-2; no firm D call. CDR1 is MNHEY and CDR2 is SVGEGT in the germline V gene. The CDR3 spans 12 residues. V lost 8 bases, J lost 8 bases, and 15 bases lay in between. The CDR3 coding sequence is TGTGCCAGCTGGAGGAGCTCCATAGGCTACACCTTC. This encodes CASWRSSIGYTF.

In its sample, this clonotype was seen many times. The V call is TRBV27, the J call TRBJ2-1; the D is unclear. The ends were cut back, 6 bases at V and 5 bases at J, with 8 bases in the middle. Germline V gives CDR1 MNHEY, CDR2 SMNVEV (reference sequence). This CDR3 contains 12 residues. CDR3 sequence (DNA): TGTGCCAGCAGCCCGGTGAACAATGAGCAGTTCTTC. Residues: CASSPVNNEQFF.

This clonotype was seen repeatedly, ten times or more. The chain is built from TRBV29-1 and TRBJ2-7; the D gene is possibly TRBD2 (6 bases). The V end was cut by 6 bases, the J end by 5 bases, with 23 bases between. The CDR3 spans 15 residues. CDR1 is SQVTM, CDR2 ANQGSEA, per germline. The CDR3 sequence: CSVTTRWAGSNEQYF. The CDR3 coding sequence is TGCAGCGTAACGACTAGATGGGCGGGAAGTAACGAGCAGTACTTC.

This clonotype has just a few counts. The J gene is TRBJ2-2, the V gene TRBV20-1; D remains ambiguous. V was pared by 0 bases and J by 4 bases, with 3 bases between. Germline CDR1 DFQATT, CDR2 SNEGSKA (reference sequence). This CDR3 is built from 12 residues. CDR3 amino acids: CSARDLTGELFF. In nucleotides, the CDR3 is TGCAGTGCTAGAGACCTCACCGGGGAGCTGTTTTTT.

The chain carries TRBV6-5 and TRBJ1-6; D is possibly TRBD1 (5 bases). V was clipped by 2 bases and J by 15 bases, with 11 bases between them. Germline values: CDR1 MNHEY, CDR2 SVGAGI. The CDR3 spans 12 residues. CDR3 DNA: TGTGCCAGCAGTTACGGGACCGGGCTCCTCCACTTT. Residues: CASSYGTGLLHF.

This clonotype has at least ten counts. The CDR3 DNA sequence: TGTGCCAGCAGCTTAATCCGGGAGGAGACCCAGTACTTC. Translated: CASSLIREETQYF. The chain joins TRBV7-2 to TRBJ2-5; perhaps TRBD2 as D (6 bases). The CDR3 has 13 residues. Germline-derived CDR1 and CDR2 are SGHTA and FQGNSA. V was trimmed by 2 bases and J by 5 bases, leaving 9 bases between them.

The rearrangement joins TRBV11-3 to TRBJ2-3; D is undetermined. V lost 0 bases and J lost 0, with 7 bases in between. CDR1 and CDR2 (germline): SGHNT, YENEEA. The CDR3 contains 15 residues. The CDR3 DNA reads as TGTGCCAGCAGCTTAGATGGGCAGAGCACAGATACGCAGTATTTT. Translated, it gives CASSLDGQSTDTQYF.

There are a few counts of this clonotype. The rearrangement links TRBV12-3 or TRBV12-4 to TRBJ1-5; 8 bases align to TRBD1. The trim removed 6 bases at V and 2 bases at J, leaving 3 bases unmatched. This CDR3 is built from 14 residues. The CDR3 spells CASRTGEGNQPQHF. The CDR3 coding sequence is TGTGCCAGCAGGACAGGGGAAGGCAATCAGCCCCAGCATTTT.

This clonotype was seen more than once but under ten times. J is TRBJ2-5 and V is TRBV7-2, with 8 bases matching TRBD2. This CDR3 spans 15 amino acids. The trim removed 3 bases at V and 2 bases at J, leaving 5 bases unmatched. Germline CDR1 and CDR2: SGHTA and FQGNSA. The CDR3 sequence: CASSFERGRQETQYF. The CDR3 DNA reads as TGTGCCAGCAGCTTCGAGCGGGGGAGGCAAGAGACCCAGTACTTC.

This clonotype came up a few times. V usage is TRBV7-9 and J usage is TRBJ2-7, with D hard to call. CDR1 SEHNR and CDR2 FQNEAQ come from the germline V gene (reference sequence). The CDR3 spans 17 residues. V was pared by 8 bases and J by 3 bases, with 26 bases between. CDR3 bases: TGTGCCAGCGCCGCAGTTAACCCGAACAGCTACGTCTACGAGCAGTACTTC. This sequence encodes CASAAVNPNSYVYEQYF.

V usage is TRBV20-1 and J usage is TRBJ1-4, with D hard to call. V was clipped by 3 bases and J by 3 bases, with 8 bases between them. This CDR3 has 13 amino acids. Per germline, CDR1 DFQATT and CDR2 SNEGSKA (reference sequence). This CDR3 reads CSASWGANEKLFF. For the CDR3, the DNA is TGCAGTGCTAGTTGGGGTGCTAATGAAAAACTGTTTTTT.

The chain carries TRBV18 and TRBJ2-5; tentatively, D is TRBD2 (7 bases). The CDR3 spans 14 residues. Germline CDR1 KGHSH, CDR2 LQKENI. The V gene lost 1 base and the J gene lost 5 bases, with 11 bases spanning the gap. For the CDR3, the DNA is TGTGCCAGCTCACCACGGGGGGGCCATGAGACCCAGTACTTC. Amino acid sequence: CASSPRGGHETQYF.

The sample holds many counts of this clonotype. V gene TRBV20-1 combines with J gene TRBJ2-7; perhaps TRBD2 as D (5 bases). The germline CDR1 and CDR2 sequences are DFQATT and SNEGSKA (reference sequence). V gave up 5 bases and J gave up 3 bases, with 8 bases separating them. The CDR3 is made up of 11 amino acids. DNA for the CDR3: TGCAGTGCTCCTACTAGCTACGAGCAGTACTTC. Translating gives CSAPTSYEQYF.

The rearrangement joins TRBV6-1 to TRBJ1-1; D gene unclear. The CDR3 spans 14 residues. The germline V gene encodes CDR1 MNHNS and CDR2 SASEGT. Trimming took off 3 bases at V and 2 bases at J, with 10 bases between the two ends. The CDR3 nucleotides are TGTGCCAGCAGTGACAGTGTCTCTAACACTGAAGCTTTCTTT. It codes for CASSDSVSNTEAFF.

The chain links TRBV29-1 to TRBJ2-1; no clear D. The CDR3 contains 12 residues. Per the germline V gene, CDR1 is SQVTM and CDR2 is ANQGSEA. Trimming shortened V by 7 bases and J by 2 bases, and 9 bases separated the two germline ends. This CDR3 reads CSGARAYNEQFF. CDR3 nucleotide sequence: TGCAGCGGTGCTCGGGCCTACAATGAGCAGTTCTTC.

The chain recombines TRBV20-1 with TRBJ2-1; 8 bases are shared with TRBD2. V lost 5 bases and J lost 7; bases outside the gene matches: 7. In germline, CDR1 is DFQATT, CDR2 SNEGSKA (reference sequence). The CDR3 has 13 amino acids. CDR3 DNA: TGCAGTGCTGGCCGGACTAGCCGGAATGAGCAGTTCTTC. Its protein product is CSAGRTSRNEQFF.

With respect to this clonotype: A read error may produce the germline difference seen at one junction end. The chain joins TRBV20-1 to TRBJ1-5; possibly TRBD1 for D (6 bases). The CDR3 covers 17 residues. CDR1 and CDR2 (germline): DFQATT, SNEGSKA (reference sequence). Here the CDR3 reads CCARDHLRAGDNHPQHF. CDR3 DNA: TGCTGTGCTAGAGATCATCTCAGGGCAGGGGATAATCATCCCCAGCATTTT.

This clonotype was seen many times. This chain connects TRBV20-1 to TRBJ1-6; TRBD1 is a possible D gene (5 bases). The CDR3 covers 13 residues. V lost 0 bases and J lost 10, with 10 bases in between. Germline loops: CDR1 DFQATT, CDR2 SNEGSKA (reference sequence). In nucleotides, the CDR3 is TGCAGTGCTAGAGATCTCTGGGGGTCACCCCTCCACTTT. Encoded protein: CSARDLWGSPLHF.

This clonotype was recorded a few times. For the CDR3, the DNA is TGCGCCAGCAGCCAAGTAATGACAGGGGGATGGAGCACTGAAGCTTTCTTT. As protein: CASSQVMTGGWSTEAFF. This sequence joins TRBV4-3 and TRBJ1-1; the match to TRBD1 covers 9 bases. The CDR3 has 17 amino acids. Germline V gene sequence: CDR1 LGHNA, CDR2 YSLEER. Germline trimming cut 1 base from V and 4 bases from J; bases unmatched to any gene: 10.

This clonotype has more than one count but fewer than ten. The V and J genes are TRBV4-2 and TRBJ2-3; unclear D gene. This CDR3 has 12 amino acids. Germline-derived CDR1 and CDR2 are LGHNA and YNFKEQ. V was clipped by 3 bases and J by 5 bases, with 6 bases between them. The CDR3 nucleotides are TGTGCCAGCAGCCACAGATTAGATACGCAGTATTTT. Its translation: CASSHRLDTQYF.

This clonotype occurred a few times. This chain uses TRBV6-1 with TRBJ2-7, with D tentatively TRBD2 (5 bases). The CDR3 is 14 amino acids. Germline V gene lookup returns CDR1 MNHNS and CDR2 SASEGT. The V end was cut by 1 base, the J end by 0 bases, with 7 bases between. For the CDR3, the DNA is TGTGCCAGCAGTGAAGATCGGGGCTCCTACGAGCAGTACTTC. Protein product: CASSEDRGSYEQYF.

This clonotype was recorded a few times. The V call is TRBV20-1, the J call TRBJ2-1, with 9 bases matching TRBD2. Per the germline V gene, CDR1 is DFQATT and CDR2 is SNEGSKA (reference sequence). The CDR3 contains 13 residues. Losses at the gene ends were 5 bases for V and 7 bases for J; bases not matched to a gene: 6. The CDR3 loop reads CSARLAGSNEQFF. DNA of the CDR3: TGCAGTGCTCGTCTAGCGGGATCAAATGAGCAGTTCTTC.

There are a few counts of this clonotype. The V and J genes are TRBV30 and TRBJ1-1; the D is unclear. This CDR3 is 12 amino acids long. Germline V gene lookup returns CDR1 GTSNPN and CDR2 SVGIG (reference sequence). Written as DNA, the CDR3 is TGTGCTTACGGACGGATTTACACTGAAGCTTTCTTT. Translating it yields CAYGRIYTEAFF.

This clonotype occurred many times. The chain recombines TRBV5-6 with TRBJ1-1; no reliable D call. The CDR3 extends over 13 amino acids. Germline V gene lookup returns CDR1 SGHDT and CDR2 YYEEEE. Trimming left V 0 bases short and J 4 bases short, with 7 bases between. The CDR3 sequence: CASSLGRVTEAFF. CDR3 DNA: TGTGCCAGCAGCTTGGGGAGGGTCACTGAAGCTTTCTTT.

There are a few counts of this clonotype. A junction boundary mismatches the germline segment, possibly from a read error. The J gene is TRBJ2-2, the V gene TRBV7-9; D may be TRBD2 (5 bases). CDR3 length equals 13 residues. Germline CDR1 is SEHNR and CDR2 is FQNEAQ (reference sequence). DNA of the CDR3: TGTGCCGGCAGGCTTGGACTCGCCGGGGAGCTGTTTTTT. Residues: CAGRLGLAGELFF.

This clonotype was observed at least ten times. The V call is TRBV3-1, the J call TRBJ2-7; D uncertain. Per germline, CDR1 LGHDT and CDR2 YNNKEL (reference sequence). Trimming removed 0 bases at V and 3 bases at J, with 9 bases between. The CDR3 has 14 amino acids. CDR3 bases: TGTGCCAGCAGCCAAGATTATAAGAACTACGAGCAGTACTTC. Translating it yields CASSQDYKNYEQYF.